The next 15 T cell receptor beta chains were all read from a single sample in a study of low-dose radiotherapy and immunotherapy resistance in tumors (dated by TCRdb to between 2021 and 2022). First-strand cDNA was synthesized with Superscript III and a set of TRAV- and TRBV-specific primers, covering both TCRalpha and TCRbeta chains. TCRs were amplified with Phusion for about 22 PCR cycles using a constant-region primer together with the adapter attached to the V primers. TCRdb reworked the public reads: Q25 trimming with fastp, MiXCR clone assembly, productive beta chains retained. Rows are unified per CDR3 protein, each entry keeping the most common DNA and genes. In all, the sample holds around 14,000 distinct CDR3 sequences, and under 60% of those were seen once. The ten biggest clones cover roughly 3.5% of the sample. Receptors originate from a human donor with advanced metastatic prostate, ovarian, gallbladder or colorectal cancer (not recorded which). This table probably holds off-target reads from a library built for another chain.

By share, this clonotype counts as medium-sized. This chain links TRBV28 with TRBJ1-5; D is unclear. V was clipped by 4 bases and J by 4 bases, with 8 bases between them. The V gene's germline CDR1 is MDHEN and CDR2 SYDVKM. CDR3 size: 13 residues. In DNA, the CDR3 is TGTGCCAGCAGTTGGCGAACGAATCAGCCCCAGCATTTT. This sequence encodes CASSWRTNQPQHF.

The genes are TRBV5-1 and TRBJ2-3, with 9 bases fitting TRBD2. This CDR3 region has 15 residues. With V trimmed by 1 base and J by 4 bases, 4 bases remained unmatched. Looked up from germline, CDR1 is SGHRS and CDR2 is YFSETQ. CDR3 region: CASSLLAGSSDTQYF. The DNA of the CDR3 is TGCGCCAGCAGCTTGCTAGCGGGATCCTCAGATACGCAGTATTTT.

This rearrangement joins TRBV5-1 to TRBJ2-3; D is unclear. This CDR3 is built from 15 residues. The germline V and J ends were trimmed by 0 bases and 0 bases, with 8 bases remaining between them. Germline values: CDR1 SGHRS, CDR2 YFSETQ. DNA of the CDR3: TGCGCCAGCAGCTTGGAGGTGGGGAGCACAGATACGCAGTATTTT. This codes for CASSLEVGSTDTQYF.

A few counts support this clonotype. The chain has TRBV7-3 and TRBJ2-6, with D perhaps matching TRBD1 (5 bases). From germline, CDR1 is SGHTA and CDR2 FQGTGA. The CDR3 covers 15 residues. V lost 2 bases to trimming and J lost 3 bases, with 8 bases between them. The CDR3 is CASSLGAFGANVLTF. CDR3 nucleotide sequence: TGTGCCAGCAGCTTAGGGGCTTTTGGGGCCAACGTCCTGACTTTC. The whole variable domain, filled in from reference TRBV7-3 and TRBJ2-6, reads GAGVSQTPSNKVTEKGKYVELRCDPISGHTALYWYRQSLGQGPEFLIYFQGTGAADDSGLPNDRFFAVRPEGSVSTLKIQRTERGDSAVYLCASSLGAFGANVLTFGAGSRLTVL.

The chain combines TRBV6-2 or TRBV6-3 with TRBJ2-2, with 13 bases aligning to TRBD2. Trimming took 4 bases from V and 5 from J; bases not matched to a gene: 4. In germline, CDR1 is MNHEY, CDR2 SVGEGT. The CDR3 is 16 amino acids. Here the CDR3 DNA reads TGTGCCAGCAGTTCCTGGACTAGCGGGAGAACCGGGGAGCTGTTTTTT. It yields the protein CASSSWTSGRTGELFF.

This clonotype turned up a few times. V gene TRBV11-2 combines with J gene TRBJ2-5, with D perhaps matching TRBD1 (6 bases). V was clipped by 3 bases and J by 2 bases, with 16 bases between them. Germline assignment: CDR1 SGHAT and CDR2 FQNNGV. This CDR3 contains 16 residues. The CDR3 here is CASSLSPDSPQETQYF. In DNA form, the CDR3 reads TGTGCCAGCAGCTTGTCCCCGGACAGTCCTCAAGAGACCCAGTACTTC.

The chain links TRBV10-3 to TRBJ2-3, with D tentatively TRBD2 (5 bases). The CDR3 extends over 16 amino acids. Trimming shortened V by 3 bases and J by 6 bases, and 19 bases separated the two germline ends. Germline CDR1 is ENHRY and CDR2 is SYGVKD. This chain's CDR3 is CAISDKSGRAPDTQYF. For the CDR3, the DNA is TGTGCCATCAGTGACAAGAGCGGCAGAGCCCCGGATACGCAGTATTTT.

This clonotype has just a few counts. J is TRBJ2-5 and V is TRBV20-1, with TRBD2 matching 9 bases. Trimming at V came to 4 bases and at J to 4 bases, leaving 10 bases not matched to a gene. The CDR3 loop spans 15 amino acids. Germline V gene data show CDR1 as DFQATT and CDR2 as SNEGSKA (reference sequence). The CDR3 protein is CSATAGGPDPETQYF. CDR3 DNA: TGCAGTGCTACGGCGGGGGGGCCGGATCCAGAGACCCAGTACTTC.

The CDR3 region is CASSVADISWETQYF. DNA for the CDR3: TGTGCCAGCAGCGTAGCTGACATATCCTGGGAGACCCAGTACTTC. V is TRBV9 and J is TRBJ2-5; no reliable D call. Germline-derived CDR1 and CDR2 are SGDLS and YYNGEE. The CDR3 has 15 amino acids. Trimming shortened V by 0 bases and J by 5 bases, and 14 bases separated the two germline ends.

The rearrangement links TRBV5-4 to TRBJ1-1; D possibly corresponds to TRBD1 (5 bases). Per germline, CDR1 SGHNT and CDR2 YYREEE (reference sequence). The CDR3 contains 15 residues. Between the trimmed V and J ends, which lost 5 bases and 4 bases, there was a span of 18 bases. The CDR3 region is CASSPRRGPTTEAFF. CDR3 DNA: TGTGCCAGCAGTCCCAGAAGGGGACCGACCACTGAAGCTTTCTTT.

In its sample, this clonotype was seen a few times. V is TRBV10-3 and J is TRBJ2-1, with TRBD2 matching over 8 bases. The CDR3 extends over 14 amino acids. J gave up 4 bases and V 4 bases, and 3 bases lay outside the gene matches. Germline V CDR1 and CDR2: ENHRY, SYGVKD. Written as DNA, the CDR3 is TGTGCCATCAGTGTCGCGGGGGGTTACAATGAGCAGTTCTTC. Translated: CAISVAGGYNEQFF.

The gene calls are TRBV6-5 and TRBJ2-7, with 8 bases fitting TRBD1. CDR3 size: 14 residues. V lost 6 bases to trimming and J lost 0 bases; unmatched junction nucleotides: 4. Germline values: CDR1 MNHEY, CDR2 SVGAGI. CDR3 in DNA: TGTGCCAGCAGCCGAACAGGGGGCTCCTACGAGCAGTACTTC. Translation: CASSRTGGSYEQYF.

The V and J genes are TRBV15 and TRBJ2-5, with D perhaps assigned TRBD1 or TRBD2 (6 bases each). V was shortened by 8 bases and J by 2 bases, with 12 bases between the two germline ends. Germline values: CDR1 LNHNV, CDR2 YYDKDF (reference sequence). This CDR3 is built from 13 residues. Written as DNA, the CDR3 is TGTGCCACCTGTGAGGGGGGTCAAGAGACCCAGTACTTC. It translates to CATCEGGQETQYF.

This clonotype occurred a few times. The chain recombines TRBV20-1 with TRBJ2-1; no clear D. The CDR3 covers 15 residues. Germline V gene sequence: CDR1 DFQATT, CDR2 SNEGSKA (reference sequence). Trimming pared 0 bases from V and 5 bases from J, leaving 14 bases between. CDR3 DNA sequence: TGCAGTGCTAGAGATGCTATTGGTTTCGACAATGAGCAGTTCTTC. This sequence encodes CSARDAIGFDNEQFF.

The V call is TRBV10-3, the J call TRBJ2-1; 9 nucleotides agree with TRBD2. The CDR3 covers 13 residues. Germline V lookup: CDR1 ENHRY, CDR2 SYGVKD. Germline trimming cut 10 bases from V and 3 bases from J; bases unmatched to any gene: 4. The CDR3 spells CATVAGDYNEQFF. The DNA of the CDR3 is TGTGCCACGGTAGCGGGGGACTACAATGAGCAGTTCTTC.